Below, one T cell receptor beta chain is given with its context. This specimen belongs to a study of OX40 agonist ivuxolimab in advanced cancers. Study-level information: Across the patients, intravenous ivuxolimab was delivered every 2 weeks at 0.01 to 10 mg/kg.

Produced via immunoSEQ multiplex PCR; TCRdb's table is partial and in-frame only. The sample has 20,000 to 25,000 clones, about 93% seen once; the top ten hold over 50%. CDR3 length equals 17 residues. V lost 5 bases and J lost 2, with 19 bases in between. Germline CDR1 MNHEY, CDR2 SMNVEV (reference sequence). This chain connects TRBV27 to TRBJ2-1; tentative D call: TRBD1 (6 bases). The receptor's source is an adult with an advanced solid tumor such as melanoma, head and neck, liver or kidney cancer. The input for sequencing was CD4+ or CD8+ T cells sorted from blood, taken in a trial of the OX40 agonist ivuxolimab. The CDR3 spells CASSPRDTLGPYNEQFF. The CDR3 DNA reads as TGTGCCAGCAGTCCCCGGGACACCCTGGGACCCTACAATGAGCAGTTCTTC.